This T cell receptor beta chain was found in a study of long-term antiretroviral therapy in people with HIV. Study results and caveats: Absence of data on ART adherence, viral resistance or therapy changes was noted. Despite increasing after ART, diversity remained lower than that of transplant donor controls.

Every participant gave one or more pre-ART and two or more post-ART PBMC samples. Samples held about 0.9-10 million cryopreserved PBMC, and DNA extraction followed. Sequencing relied on immunoSEQ assay v3.0, run at survey level. The repertoire was sequenced with immunoSEQ multiplex PCR; TCRdb's copy has only in-frame clones and lacks some. The sample consists of about 44,000 clones, roughly 95% of them appearing once. In regard to this clone: What it binds is unknown.

Germline V gene sequence: CDR1 MNHEY, CDR2 SVGAGI. This CDR3 comprises 16 residues. The V and J ends lost 2 bases and 9 bases, in that order; junction bases with no gene match: 13. The receptor was isolated from a woman aged 50 to 60 with HIV. The V gene is TRBV6-5, the J gene TRBJ2-1, with 7 bases matching TRBD2. Sequencing used unsorted PBMCs, obtained 3.7 years after starting antiretroviral therapy. In nucleotides, the CDR3 is TGTGCCAGCAGTTACGTCGCGGGAGCCGAGTTCGGTGAGCAGTTCTTC. This sequence encodes CASSYVAGAEFGEQFF.